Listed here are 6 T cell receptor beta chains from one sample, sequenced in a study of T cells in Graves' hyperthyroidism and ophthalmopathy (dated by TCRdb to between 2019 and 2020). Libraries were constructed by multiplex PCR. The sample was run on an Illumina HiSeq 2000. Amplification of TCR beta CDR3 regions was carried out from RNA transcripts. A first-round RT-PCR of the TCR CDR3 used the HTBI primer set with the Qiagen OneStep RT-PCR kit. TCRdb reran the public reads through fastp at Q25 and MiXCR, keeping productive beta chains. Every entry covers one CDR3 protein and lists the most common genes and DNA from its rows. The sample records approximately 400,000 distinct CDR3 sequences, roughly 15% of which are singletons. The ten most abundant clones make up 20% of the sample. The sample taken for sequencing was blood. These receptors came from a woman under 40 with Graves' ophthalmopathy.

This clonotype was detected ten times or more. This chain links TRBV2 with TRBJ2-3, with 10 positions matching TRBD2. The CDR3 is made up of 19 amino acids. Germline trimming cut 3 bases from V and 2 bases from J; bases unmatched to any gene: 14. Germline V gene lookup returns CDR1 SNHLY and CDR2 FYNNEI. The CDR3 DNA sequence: TGTGCCAGCAGTGACCCGGACGAGCGGGGGGGTATATACACAGATACGCAGTATTTT. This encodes CASSDPDERGGIYTDTQYF.

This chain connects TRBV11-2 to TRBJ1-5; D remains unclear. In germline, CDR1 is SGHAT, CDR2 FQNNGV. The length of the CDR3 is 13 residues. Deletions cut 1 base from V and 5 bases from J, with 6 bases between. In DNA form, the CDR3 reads TGTGCCAGCAGCTTAGCTCCAGATCAGCCCCAGCATTTT. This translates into CASSLAPDQPQHF.

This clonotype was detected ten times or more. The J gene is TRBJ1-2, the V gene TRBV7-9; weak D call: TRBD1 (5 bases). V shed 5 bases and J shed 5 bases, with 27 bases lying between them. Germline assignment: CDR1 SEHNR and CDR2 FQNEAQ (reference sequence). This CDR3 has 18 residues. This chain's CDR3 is CASSDRGATGMERYGYTF. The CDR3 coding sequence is TGTGCCAGCAGCGACAGAGGAGCCACAGGCATGGAACGATATGGCTACACCTTC.

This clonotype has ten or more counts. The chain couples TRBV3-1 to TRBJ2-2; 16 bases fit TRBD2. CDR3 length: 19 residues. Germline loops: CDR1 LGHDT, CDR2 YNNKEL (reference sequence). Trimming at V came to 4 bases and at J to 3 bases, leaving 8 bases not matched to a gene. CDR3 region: CASSRPGLAGGQDTGELFF. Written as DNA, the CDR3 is TGTGCCAGCAGCCGACCGGGACTAGCGGGGGGGCAGGACACCGGGGAGCTGTTTTTT.

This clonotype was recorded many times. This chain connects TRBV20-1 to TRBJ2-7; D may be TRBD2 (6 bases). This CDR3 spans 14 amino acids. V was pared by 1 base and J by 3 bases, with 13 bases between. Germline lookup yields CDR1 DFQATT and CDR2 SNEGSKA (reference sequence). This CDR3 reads CSARVRLANYEQYF. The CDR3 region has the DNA TGCAGTGCTAGAGTACGGCTAGCGAACTACGAGCAGTACTTC.

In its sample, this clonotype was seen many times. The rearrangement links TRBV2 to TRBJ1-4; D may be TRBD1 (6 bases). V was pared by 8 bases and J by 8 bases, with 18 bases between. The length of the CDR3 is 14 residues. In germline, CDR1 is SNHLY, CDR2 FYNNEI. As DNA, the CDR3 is TGTGCCAGCCAGGGGACGCTCAGTGGGGAAAAACTGTTTTTT. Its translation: CASQGTLSGEKLFF.